The source of this T cell receptor beta chain is a study of T cell clonotyping in hematopoietic cell transplantation. Notes on the study in general: At the given depth, recipient repertoires were over 97% de novo clonotypes.

The protocol was immunoSEQ multiplex PCR, while the TCRdb copy is restricted to in-frame clones and leaves out a portion. The sample shows a few thousand clones, 83% of them seen only once. Concerning this clone: The antigen is undetermined.

The CDR3 covers 15 residues. The germline gives CDR1 SGDLS, CDR2 YYNGEE. The germline V and J ends were trimmed by 0 bases and 1 base, with 11 bases remaining between them. The sequence came from a female patient between 35 and 55 years old who had an allogeneic stem cell transplant from a related donor, so T cells may come from the graft donor. Some clones in this sample may be carry-over from other donors' samples. V usage is TRBV9 and J usage is TRBJ2-7, with a weak D call TRBD1 (6 bases). The sample in question was PBMCs, obtained 180 days after allogeneic stem cell transplant. The CDR3 loop is CASSVGIGGSYEQYF. As DNA, the CDR3 is TGTGCCAGCAGCGTAGGGATAGGGGGTTCCTACGAGCAGTACTTC.